This TCR beta chain emerged from a study of blood T cell repertoires in COVID-19. Only in-frame clones appear in the TCRdb table, and some are missing; sequencing was by immunoSEQ multiplex PCR. The top ten hold 12% of the sample, which has just under 80,000 clones, more than 75% seen once. Germline V gene lookup returns CDR1 MNHEY and CDR2 SVGAGI. This CDR3 is built from 13 residues. V lost 5 bases and J lost 4; bases outside the gene matches: 2. Only one count was recorded for this clone. The receptor's source is a human donor in a cohort sampled during active COVID-19. The chain joins TRBV6-5 to TRBJ1-1; TRBD1 matches 9 bases. Sequences were obtained from peripheral blood. This CDR3 is CASSLQGATEAFF. The CDR3 nucleotides are TGTGCCAGCAGTCTACAGGGGGCCACTGAAGCTTTCTTT.